Presented here are 26 T cell receptor beta chains from one specimen sequenced in a study of OX40 agonist ivuxolimab in advanced cancers. The protocol was immunoSEQ multiplex PCR, while the TCRdb copy is restricted to in-frame clones and leaves out a portion. The sample lists roughly 95,000 clones, approximately 84% occurring once. Specimen: CD4+ or CD8+ T cells sorted from blood, collected in a trial of the OX40 agonist ivuxolimab. These receptors were taken from an adult with an advanced solid tumor such as melanoma, head and neck, liver or kidney cancer.

This clone was counted a single time. The rearrangement joins TRBV18 to TRBJ1-1, with TRBD1 identical over 12 bases. Per germline, CDR1 KGHSH and CDR2 LQKENI. This CDR3 contains 15 residues. V lost 3 bases, J lost 5 bases, and 4 bases stayed unmatched. The DNA of the CDR3 is TGTGCCAGCTCACCGGGACAGGGGGCAAAAACTGAAGCTTTCTTT. This gives the protein CASSPGQGAKTEAFF.

The chain joins TRBV29-1 to TRBJ2-3; 8 bases map to TRBD1. CDR1 is SQVTM, CDR2 ANQGSEA, per germline. The CDR3 runs to 13 residues. V lost 8 bases, J lost 2 bases, and 6 bases stayed unmatched. This CDR3 reads CSLRTGTTDTQYF. The CDR3 nucleotides read TGCAGCCTAAGGACAGGGACCACAGATACGCAGTATTTT.

The J gene is TRBJ2-1, the V gene TRBV5-8, with 7 bases aligning to TRBD1. The V segment lost 4 bases and the J segment 10 bases; nucleotides outside the gene matches: 17. CDR1 and CDR2 from the germline V gene are SGHTS and YDEGEE. The CDR3 is 16 residues long. CDR3 sequence: CASSKQGWIAMGEQFF. The CDR3 nucleotides read TGTGCCAGCAGCAAACAGGGGTGGATAGCGATGGGGGAGCAGTTCTTC. Full variable domain (rest looked up from reference TRBV5-8 and TRBJ2-1): EAGVTQSPTHLIKTRGQQATLRCSPISGHTSVYWYQQALGLGLQFLLWYDEGEERNRGNFPPRFSGRQFPNYSSELNVNALELEDSALYLCASSKQGWIAMGEQFFGPGTRLTVL.

The V and J genes are TRBV14 and TRBJ1-2; D gene unclear. V dropped 7 bases and J dropped 0 bases, with 15 bases sitting between them. Germline V gives CDR1 SGHDN, CDR2 FVKESK. This CDR3 has 15 residues. The CDR3 region has the DNA TGTGCCAGCAACCCCGGACGGAATACTAACTATGGCTACACCTTC. Amino acid sequence: CASNPGRNTNYGYTF.

This clone appeared a few times. This rearrangement joins TRBV18 to TRBJ1-2; D is possibly TRBD1 (5 bases). The CDR3 is made up of 12 amino acids. V shed 6 bases and J shed 4 bases, with 9 bases lying between them. Germline V gives CDR1 KGHSH, CDR2 LQKENI. CDR3 residues: CASSGQAYGYTF. The CDR3 coding sequence is TGTGCCAGCTCCGGACAAGCCTATGGCTACACCTTC.

This clone was recorded a few times. V and J are TRBV7-9 and TRBJ2-1, with 15 bases identical to TRBD2. J lost 0 bases, V lost 5 bases, and 8 bases had no gene match. The CDR3 contains 19 residues. CDR1 SEHNR and CDR2 FQNEAQ come from the germline V gene (reference sequence). CDR3 in DNA: TGTGCCAGCAGCCGAGAGGGACTAGCGGGAGGACTCTCCTACAATGAGCAGTTCTTC. Translation: CASSREGLAGGLSYNEQFF.

This chain connects TRBV6-5 to TRBJ1-2, with 8 positions matching TRBD1. This CDR3 comprises 13 residues. The ends lost 5 bases at V and 3 bases at J; junction bases unmatched: 2. Per germline, CDR1 MNHEY and CDR2 SVGAGI. The CDR3 sequence is CASSPTGDYGYTF. CDR3 sequence (DNA): TGTGCCAGCAGTCCGACAGGGGACTATGGCTACACCTTC.

The chain combines TRBV5-4 with TRBJ2-1; 11 nucleotides agree with TRBD2. Germline CDR1 and CDR2: SGHNT and YYREEE (reference sequence). V was clipped by 4 bases and J by 7 bases; unmatched bases: 10. This CDR3 has 16 residues. CDR3 region: CASSDGTSGSWNEQFF. The CDR3 coding sequence is TGTGCCAGCAGCGACGGGACTAGCGGTAGTTGGAATGAGCAGTTCTTC.

V and J are TRBV11-2 and TRBJ2-2; the D is unclear. Looked up from germline, CDR1 is SGHAT and CDR2 is FQNNGV. This CDR3 spans 17 amino acids. Trimming left V 3 bases short and J 6 bases short, with 20 bases between. CDR3 region: CASSLSQASLSPGELFF. CDR3 sequence (DNA): TGTGCCAGCAGCTTGAGTCAGGCGAGCCTTAGTCCCGGGGAGCTGTTTTTT.

The rearrangement joins TRBV28 to TRBJ1-5; D uncertain. This CDR3 region has 13 residues. V shed 5 bases and J shed 5 bases, with 10 bases lying between them. The germline V gene has CDR1 MDHEN and CDR2 SYDVKM. As DNA, the CDR3 is TGTGCCAGCAGTGGGCAGAATCATCAGCCCCAGCATTTT. Translated: CASSGQNHQPQHF.

This chain links TRBV6-6 with TRBJ2-1; tentative D call: TRBD2 (6 bases). Germline CDR1 is MNHNY and CDR2 is SVGAGI (reference sequence). The V gene lost 7 bases and the J gene lost 0 bases, with 13 bases spanning the gap. This CDR3 is 15 amino acids long. DNA for the CDR3: TGTGCCAGCATCTATAGCGGTCCCTCCTACAATGAGCAGTTCTTC. Protein sequence: CASIYSGPSYNEQFF.

V and J are TRBV7-2 and TRBJ1-5; D uncertain. V lost 5 bases, J lost 1 base, and 6 bases lay in between. The CDR3 has 13 residues. Per the germline V gene, CDR1 is SGHTA and CDR2 is FQGNSA. The CDR3 nucleotides read TGTGCCAGCAGCAGCCAGAGCAATCAGCCCCAGCATTTT. It yields the protein CASSSQSNQPQHF.

This sequence joins TRBV19 and TRBJ2-2; D not certain. Germline V gives CDR1 LNHDA, CDR2 SQIVND (reference sequence). The CDR3 totals 14 residues. V was shortened by 0 bases and J by 4 bases, with 6 bases between the two germline ends. DNA for the CDR3: TGTGCCAGTAGTATAGAGCCAGCCACCGGGGAGCTGTTTTTT. It yields the protein CASSIEPATGELFF.

This clone was seen once. V usage is TRBV4-1 and J usage is TRBJ1-3; D gene uncertain. V lost 0 bases and J 4 bases, leaving 13 bases between the germline ends. Per the germline V gene, CDR1 is MGHRA and CDR2 is YSYEKL. This CDR3 is built from 16 residues. CDR3 nucleotides: TGCGCCAGCAGCCAAGAGGGTGAGGCTGGGGGAAACACCATATATTTT. Translating it yields CASSQEGEAGGNTIYF.

This clone was counted a few times. V is TRBV18 and J is TRBJ1-4; D uncertain. Trimming shortened V by 9 bases and J by 4 bases, and 15 bases separated the two germline ends. Germline loops: CDR1 KGHSH, CDR2 LQKENI. The CDR3 extends over 14 amino acids. The CDR3 coding sequence is TGTGCCAGTCAGACGGGAGAACATAATGAAAAACTGTTTTTT. This encodes CASQTGEHNEKLFF. The complete variable domain, with remaining parts taken from reference TRBV18 and TRBJ1-4, reads NAGVMQNPRHLVRRRGQEARLRCSPMKGHSHVYWYRQLPEEGLKFMVYLQKENIIDESGMPKERFSAEFPKEGPSILRIQQVVRGDSAAYFCASQTGEHNEKLFFGSGTQLSVL.

This sequence joins TRBV18 and TRBJ1-1; TRBD1 matches at 8 bases. Germline loops: CDR1 KGHSH, CDR2 LQKENI. CDR3 length equals 17 residues. J gave up 4 bases and V 3 bases, and 13 bases lay outside the gene matches. This chain's CDR3 is CASSPLAGGQGSTEAFF. CDR3 nucleotide sequence: TGTGCCAGCTCACCTCTGGCAGGAGGACAGGGCTCCACTGAAGCTTTCTTT.

V and J are TRBV2 and TRBJ2-2, with 7 bases identical to TRBD2. J was trimmed by 5 bases and V by 8 bases; bases with no gene match: 5. The germline V gene has CDR1 SNHLY and CDR2 FYNNEI. This CDR3 is built from 13 residues. The CDR3 nucleotides read TGTGCCAGCGCCGGGAGGTGGACCGGGGAGCTGTTTTTT. It specifies CASAGRWTGELFF.

The gene calls are TRBV5-4 and TRBJ2-4; 8 bases map to TRBD2. Trimming took 9 bases from V and 7 from J; bases not matched to a gene: 15. This CDR3 comprises 15 residues. Germline V CDR1 and CDR2: SGHNT, YYREEE (reference sequence). The chain's CDR3 is CATGSPGLGDNIQYF. The CDR3 bases are TGTGCCACAGGCTCGCCGGGACTAGGGGACAACATTCAGTACTTC.

This clone was detected only a few times. The V gene is TRBV6-4, the J gene TRBJ1-1; 9 nucleotides match TRBD1. The CDR3 loop spans 14 amino acids. Losses at the gene ends were 3 bases for V and 1 base for J; bases not matched to a gene: 0. Germline CDR1 reads MRHNA; CDR2 reads SNTAGT. This CDR3 is CASSETGGNTEAFF. As DNA, the CDR3 is TGTGCCAGCAGTGAGACAGGGGGGAACACTGAAGCTTTCTTT.

The J gene is TRBJ1-4, the V gene TRBV5-8; D is unclear. Trimming removed 2 bases from V and 3 bases from J, with 14 bases in between. The germline CDR1 and CDR2 sequences are SGHTS and YDEGEE. The CDR3 has 16 residues. This CDR3 is CASSLYIGPSNEKLFF. Written as DNA, the CDR3 is TGTGCCAGCAGCTTATACATCGGTCCCTCTAATGAAAAACTGTTTTTT.

V usage is TRBV5-1 and J usage is TRBJ2-7; 8 nucleotides line up with TRBD1. The CDR3 sequence is 13 residues long. Germline V gene data show CDR1 as SGHRS and CDR2 as YFSETQ. J lost 6 bases, V lost 2 bases, and 4 bases had no gene match. The CDR3, as DNA: TGCGCCAGCAGCTTTCAGGGGGCGGGCGAGCAGTACTTC. This translates into CASSFQGAGEQYF. Using reference TRBV5-1 and TRBJ2-7 for the parts outside the CDR3, the full variable domain is KAGVTQTPRYLIKTRGQQVTLSCSPISGHRSVSWYQQTPGQGLQFLFEYFSETQRNKGNFPGRFSGRQFSNSRSEMNVSTLELGDSALYLCASSFQGAGEQYFGPGTRLTVT.

The V call is TRBV19, the J call TRBJ2-7; D may be TRBD2 (5 bases). Germline V gives CDR1 LNHDA, CDR2 SQIVND (reference sequence). V was trimmed by 6 bases and J by 7 bases, leaving 19 bases between them. This CDR3 spans 14 amino acids. This CDR3 reads CASRRDYSWGEQYF. In DNA form, the CDR3 reads TGTGCCAGTAGGAGAGACTACTCTTGGGGTGAGCAGTACTTC.

The chain is built from TRBV19 and TRBJ2-1; possible D gene TRBD2, 5 bases. The V and J ends lost 3 bases and 2 bases respectively, with 14 bases between them. The germline CDR1 and CDR2 sequences are LNHDA and SQIVND (reference sequence). The CDR3 contains 16 residues. This CDR3 is CASSMSVGAPYNEQFF. CDR3 DNA: TGTGCCAGTAGTATGTCAGTGGGAGCACCCTACAATGAGCAGTTCTTC.

The rearrangement joins TRBV23-1 to TRBJ2-5; a weak D match, TRBD2 (5 bases). TRBV23-1 is an ORF, with its function uncertain. The CDR3 has 13 amino acids. Trimming removed 2 bases at V and 1 base at J, with 5 bases between. The chain's CDR3 is CASSQGSQETQYF. In nucleotides, the CDR3 is TGCGCCAGCAGTCAAGGGAGCCAAGAGACCCAGTACTTC.

V gene TRBV5-1 combines with J gene TRBJ1-2; D gene unclear. Germline V gene sequence: CDR1 SGHRS, CDR2 YFSETQ. The CDR3 length is 16 residues. Trimming pared 0 bases from V and 4 bases from J, leaving 16 bases between. The CDR3, as DNA: TGCGCCAGCAGCTTGGCCGGTAGCGGGGATAGCTATGGCTACACCTTC. Translation gives CASSLAGSGDSYGYTF.

The chain employs TRBV10-3 and TRBJ1-1; possible D gene TRBD1, 6 bases. Per the germline V gene, CDR1 is ENHRY and CDR2 is SYGVKD. The ends were cut back, 9 bases at V and 0 bases at J, with 11 bases in the middle. The CDR3 length is 13 residues. In DNA form, the CDR3 reads TGTGCCATGGGGGCTTTGTTGAACACTGAAGCTTTCTTT. Amino acids: CAMGALLNTEAFF.